Listed below are T cell receptor beta chains from one sample, sequenced in a study of cytomegalovirus exposure and HLA in healthy donors. TCRdb's table, derived via immunoSEQ multiplex PCR, lists solely in-frame clones and lacks some. The data hold approximately 24,000 clones, with approximately 70% observed a single time. Sequencing was performed on PBMCs. Receptors originate from a woman aged 50 to 60 in good health and CMV-seronegative. Both conserved end residues are part of each CDR3. D genes are given only for firm matches. Part of the rows lack a size; the others show once, few, many or a class for expanded clones.

J gene: TRBJ1-6; D gene: NA; clone size: NA; V gene: TRBV6-5; CDR3 protein: CASRVGGNNSPLHF; CDR3 DNA: TGTGCCAGCAGGGTAGGAGGAAATAATTCACCCCTCCACTTT
J gene: TRBJ1-5; D gene: TRBD1; clone size: once; V gene: TRBV4-1; CDR3 protein: CASSQDREGANPSNQPQHF; CDR3 DNA: TGCGCCAGCAGCCAAGATCGGGAGGGGGCGAACCCTAGCAATCAGCCCCAGCATTTT
J gene: TRBJ2-7; D gene: NA; clone size: once; V gene: TRBV5-6; CDR3 protein: CASSTGSGIYEQYF; CDR3 DNA: TGTGCCAGCAGCACCGGTTCGGGGATCTACGAGCAGTACTTC
J gene: TRBJ2-7; D gene: NA; clone size: NA; V gene: TRBV9; CDR3 protein: CASSVRDSGSYEQYF; CDR3 DNA: TGTGCCAGCAGCGTCCGGGACTCAGGGTCCTACGAGCAGTACTTC
J gene: TRBJ1-5; D gene: NA; clone size: NA; V gene: TRBV7-8; CDR3 protein: CASSFLGGDQPQHF; CDR3 DNA: TGTGCCAGCAGCTTTTTGGGGGGGGATCAGCCCCAGCATTTT
J gene: TRBJ2-7; D gene: TRBD1; clone size: once; V gene: TRBV29-1; CDR3 protein: CSGNRGGEQYF; CDR3 DNA: TGCAGCGGTAACAGGGGTGGCGAGCAGTACTTC
J gene: TRBJ2-7; D gene: TRBD1; clone size: NA; V gene: TRBV11-2; CDR3 protein: CASGPSGQGADEQYF; CDR3 DNA: TGTGCCAGCGGACCCTCGGGACAGGGGGCCGACGAGCAGTACTTC
J gene: TRBJ2-5; D gene: TRBD2; clone size: NA; V gene: TRBV29-1; CDR3 protein: CSVFRAGVETQYF; CDR3 DNA: TGCAGCGTTTTCAGAGCGGGAGTGGAGACCCAGTACTTC
J gene: TRBJ2-1; D gene: TRBD2; clone size: few; V gene: TRBV25-1; CDR3 protein: CASSESRLAGGGEQFF; CDR3 DNA: TGTGCCAGCAGTGAATCTCGACTAGCGGGGGGAGGTGAGCAGTTCTTC
J gene: TRBJ1-1; D gene: NA; clone size: NA; V gene: TRBV5-1; CDR3 protein: CASSPSPPGQNTEAFF; CDR3 DNA: TGCGCCAGCAGCCCCTCCCCCCCAGGACAGAACACTGAAGCTTTCTTT
J gene: TRBJ1-2; D gene: NA; clone size: NA; V gene: TRBV29-1; CDR3 protein: CSVEDPGLWMGYTF; CDR3 DNA: TGCAGCGTTGAAGATCCGGGACTATGGATGGGCTACACCTTC
J gene: TRBJ2-5; D gene: NA; clone size: NA; V gene: TRBV25-1; CDR3 protein: CASTDLGGLETQYF; CDR3 DNA: TGTGCCAGCACCGACCTGGGGGGTTTAGAGACCCAGTACTTC
J gene: TRBJ1-1; D gene: NA; clone size: NA; V gene: TRBV12-5; CDR3 protein: CASRPREGTEAFF; CDR3 DNA: TGTGCTAGTCGACCCCGGGAAGGCACTGAAGCTTTCTTT
J gene: TRBJ1-2; D gene: NA; clone size: NA; V gene: TRBV28; CDR3 protein: CASSPNYGYTF; CDR3 DNA: TGTGCCAGCAGTCCAAACTATGGCTACACCTTC
J gene: TRBJ2-1; D gene: NA; clone size: once; V gene: TRBV5-6; CDR3 protein: CASSFQRGYNEQFF; CDR3 DNA: TGTGCCAGCAGCTTCCAACGAGGGTACAATGAGCAGTTCTTC
J gene: TRBJ1-4; D gene: TRBD1; clone size: NA; V gene: TRBV25-1; CDR3 protein: CASSNTGGRGDEKLFF; CDR3 DNA: TGTGCCAGCAGTAATACAGGGGGCCGGGGGGATGAAAAACTGTTTTTT
J gene: TRBJ1-1; D gene: NA; clone size: NA; V gene: TRBV2; CDR3 protein: CASSPEVNTEAFF; CDR3 DNA: TGTGCCAGCAGCCCGGAGGTGAACACTGAAGCTTTCTTT
J gene: TRBJ2-7; D gene: TRBD2; clone size: NA; V gene: TRBV28; CDR3 protein: CASSRLAGSYEQYF; CDR3 DNA: TGTGCCAGCAGTCGGCTAGCGGGAAGCTACGAGCAGTACTTC
J gene: TRBJ1-5; D gene: NA; clone size: NA; V gene: TRBV7-8; CDR3 protein: CASSLGGGSNQPQHF; CDR3 DNA: TGTGCCAGCAGCTTAGGGGGGGGAAGCAATCAGCCCCAGCATTTT
J gene: TRBJ2-4; D gene: NA; clone size: NA; V gene: TRBV29-1; CDR3 protein: CSVRDSGNIQYF; CDR3 DNA: TGCAGCGTTCGCGATAGCGGAAACATTCAGTACTTC
J gene: TRBJ1-4; D gene: NA; clone size: once; V gene: TRBV4-2; CDR3 protein: CASSQPQGGGEKLFF; CDR3 DNA: TGTGCCAGCAGCCAACCCCAGGGAGGTGGCGAAAAACTGTTTTTT
J gene: TRBJ1-1; D gene: NA; clone size: NA; V gene: TRBV19; CDR3 protein: CASSPGTEAFF; CDR3 DNA: TGTGCCAGTAGCCCAGGGACTGAAGCTTTCTTT
J gene: TRBJ2-7; D gene: NA; clone size: NA; V gene: TRBV5-6; CDR3 protein: CASIAGLYEQYF; CDR3 DNA: TGTGCCAGCATCGCGGGCCTCTACGAGCAGTACTTC
J gene: TRBJ1-3; D gene: NA; clone size: NA; V gene: TRBV7-2; CDR3 protein: CASSLRARSSGNTIYF; CDR3 DNA: TGTGCCAGCAGCCTTCGTGCAAGGAGCTCTGGAAACACCATATATTTT
J gene: TRBJ2-5; D gene: NA; clone size: NA; V gene: TRBV29-1; CDR3 protein: CSVGRDQETQYF; CDR3 DNA: TGCAGCGTTGGGAGGGACCAAGAGACCCAGTACTTC
J gene: TRBJ1-1; D gene: NA; clone size: NA; V gene: TRBV2; CDR3 protein: CASTPSTVNTEAFF; CDR3 DNA: TGTGCCAGCACGCCCTCCACAGTGAACACTGAAGCTTTCTTT
J gene: TRBJ1-4; D gene: TRBD1; clone size: NA; V gene: TRBV5-1; CDR3 protein: CASRTTTGNEKLFF; CDR3 DNA: TGCGCCAGCAGAACTACGACAGGGAATGAAAAACTGTTTTTT
J gene: TRBJ1-3; D gene: TRBD1; clone size: few; V gene: TRBV5-4; CDR3 protein: CASSLDRGLSGNTIYF; CDR3 DNA: TGTGCCAGCAGCTTGGACAGGGGGCTCTCTGGAAACACCATATATTTT
J gene: TRBJ1-2; D gene: TRBD1; clone size: NA; V gene: TRBV5-4; CDR3 protein: CASSSPGTGGLYGYTF; CDR3 DNA: TGTGCCAGCAGCTCTCCCGGGACAGGGGGCTTGTATGGCTACACCTTC
J gene: TRBJ2-1; D gene: TRBD2; clone size: NA; V gene: TRBV19; CDR3 protein: CASSTTSGEQFF; CDR3 DNA: TGTGCCAGTAGTACAACTAGCGGTGAGCAGTTCTTC
J gene: TRBJ1-2; D gene: TRBD1; clone size: NA; V gene: TRBV10-2; CDR3 protein: CASRKTGAKDYGYTF; CDR3 DNA: TGCGCCAGCAGGAAGACAGGGGCGAAAGACTATGGCTACACCTTC